This T cell receptor beta chain was sequenced during a study of T cell changes during pregnancy in multiple sclerosis. V lost 5 bases and J 6 bases, leaving 13 bases between the germline ends. Per the germline V gene, CDR1 is SGHNT and CDR2 is YYREEE (reference sequence). The CDR3 has 13 amino acids. Here immunoSEQ multiplex PCR was the method, and the copy in TCRdb shows in-frame clones only, minus some. The data hold about 24,000 clones, with under 95% observed a single time. The TCR sequence derives from a female donor in good health, enrolled as a control in a pregnancy study. The source was CD8+ T cells from peripheral blood mononuclear cells, collected in the third trimester of pregnancy. The chain uses TRBV5-4 and TRBJ2-3, with D possibly being TRBD2 (5 bases). The CDR3 sequence: CASSLFSVDTQYF. CDR3 in DNA: TGTGCCAGCAGTCTGTTTAGCGTGGATACGCAGTATTTT.